This note documents a single T cell receptor beta chain sequence. TCRdb redid the calling of the 5' RACE reads with MiXCR, one entry per CDR3 protein. Of 260,000 or so distinct CDR3 sequences in the sample, about a sixth were seen once. The CDR3 runs 15 residues. The V end was cut by 0 bases, the J end by 2 bases, with 12 bases between. CDR1 is SGDLS and CDR2 is YYNGEE in the germline V gene. The data originate from a study of T-cell memory formation after mild COVID-19. Sequences were obtained from PBMCs or a T cell subset sorted from them (not recorded which). This sequence originates from a man between 18 and 29 years old who had mild COVID-19 (a few samples of this study predate the infection). Cell type and time point are not known. The chain recombines TRBV9 with TRBJ2-7; D is possibly TRBD1 (5 bases). Here the CDR3 reads CASSVEGSPTYEQYF. CDR3 sequence (DNA): TGTGCCAGCAGCGTAGAGGGGTCTCCCACCTACGAGCAGTACTTC.